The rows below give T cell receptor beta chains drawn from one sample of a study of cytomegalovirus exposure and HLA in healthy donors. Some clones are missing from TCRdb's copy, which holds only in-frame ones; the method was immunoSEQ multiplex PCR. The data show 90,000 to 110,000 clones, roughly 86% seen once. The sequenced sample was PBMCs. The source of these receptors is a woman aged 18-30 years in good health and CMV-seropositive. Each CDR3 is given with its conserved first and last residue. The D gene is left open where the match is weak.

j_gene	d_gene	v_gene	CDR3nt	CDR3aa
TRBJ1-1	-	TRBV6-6	TGTGCCAGCAGACACGACAAGGAAACTGAAGCTTTCTTT	CASRHDKETEAFF
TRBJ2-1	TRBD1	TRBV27	TGTGCCAGCAGTTTTGCCGGGACAGGTTCGAATGAGCAGTTCTTC	CASSFAGTGSNEQFF
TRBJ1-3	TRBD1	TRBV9	TGTGCCAGCAGCCCCAGTCGGACAGGGACGGATTCTGGAAACACCATATATTTT	CASSPSRTGTDSGNTIYF
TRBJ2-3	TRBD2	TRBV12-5	TGTGCTAGTGGTTTGGTACGACTAGCGGGGGGGCCCCCGAACCGAGATACGCAGTATTTT	CASGLVRLAGGPPNRDTQYF
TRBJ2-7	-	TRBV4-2	TGTGCCAGCAGCCAGGGAGGGGGGCGCGAGCAGTACTTC	CASSQGGGREQYF
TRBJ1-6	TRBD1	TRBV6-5	TGTGCCAGCAGTTACAGGGGGCAGATCGGTTCACCCCTCCACTTT	CASSYRGQIGSPLHF
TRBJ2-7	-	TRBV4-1	TGCGCCAGCAGCCAAGATCTCGGGGCCTACGAGCAGTACTTC	CASSQDLGAYEQYF
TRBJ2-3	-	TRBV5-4	TGTGCCAGCAGCCAGGGCGGGGGCACAGATACGCAGTATTTT	CASSQGGGTDTQYF
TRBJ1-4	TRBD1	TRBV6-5	TGTGCCAGCAGTTCCCAAACACAGGGGGGTAATGAAAAACTGTTTTTT	CASSSQTQGGNEKLFF
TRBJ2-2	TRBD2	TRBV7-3	TGTGCCAGCAGCTCCGAACTAGCGGCGAACACCGGGGAGCTGTTTTTT	CASSSELAANTGELFF